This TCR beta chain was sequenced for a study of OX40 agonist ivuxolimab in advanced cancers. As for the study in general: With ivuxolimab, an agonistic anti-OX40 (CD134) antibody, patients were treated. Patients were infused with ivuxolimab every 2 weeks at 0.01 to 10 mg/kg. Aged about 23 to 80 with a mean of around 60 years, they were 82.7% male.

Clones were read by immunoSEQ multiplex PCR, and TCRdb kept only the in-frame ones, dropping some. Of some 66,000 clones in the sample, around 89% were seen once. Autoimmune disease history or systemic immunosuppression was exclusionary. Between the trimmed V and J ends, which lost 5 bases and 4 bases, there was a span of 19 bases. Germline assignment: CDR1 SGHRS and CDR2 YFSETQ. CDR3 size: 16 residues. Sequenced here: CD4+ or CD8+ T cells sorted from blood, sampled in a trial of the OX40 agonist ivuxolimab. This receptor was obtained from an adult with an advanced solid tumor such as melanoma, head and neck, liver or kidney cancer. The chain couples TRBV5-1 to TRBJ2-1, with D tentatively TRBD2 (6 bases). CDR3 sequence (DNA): TGCGCCAGCAGTACTACAGCGGGCAAAGATTACAATGAGCAGTTCTTC. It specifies CASSTTAGKDYNEQFF.